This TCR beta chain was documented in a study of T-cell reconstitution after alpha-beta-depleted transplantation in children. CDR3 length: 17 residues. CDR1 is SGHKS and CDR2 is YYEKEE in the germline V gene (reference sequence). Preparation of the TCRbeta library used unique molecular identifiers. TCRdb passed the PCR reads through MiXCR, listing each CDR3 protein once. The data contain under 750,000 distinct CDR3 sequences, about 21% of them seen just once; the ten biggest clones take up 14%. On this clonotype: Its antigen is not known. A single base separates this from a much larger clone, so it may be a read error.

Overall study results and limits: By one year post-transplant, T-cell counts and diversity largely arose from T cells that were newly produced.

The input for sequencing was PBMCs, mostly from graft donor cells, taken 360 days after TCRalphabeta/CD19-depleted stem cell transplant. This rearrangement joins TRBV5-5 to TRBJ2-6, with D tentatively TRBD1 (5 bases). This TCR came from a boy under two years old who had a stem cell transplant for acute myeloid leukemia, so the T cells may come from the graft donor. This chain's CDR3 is CSSSTQTARSGANVLTF. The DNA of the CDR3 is TGTTCCAGCAGCACCCAGACAGCACGCTCTGGGGCCAACGTCCTGACTTTC.